This T cell receptor beta chain was retrieved from a study of blood T cell repertoires in COVID-19. Background on the study: T cells, B-cell-depleted T cells, or PBMCs provided the cDNA or gDNA that served as material.

Donors of Cohort 3 who recovered were those that had two negative PCRs, clearance, or symptom resolution. Germline CDR1 is MNHNS and CDR2 is SASEGT. Between the trimmed V and J ends, which lost 2 bases and 5 bases, there was a span of 13 bases. The CDR3 loop spans 14 amino acids. In the authors' methods: Estimates of nucleated cell counts were drawn from the amplification of reference gene primers. Assay used: immunoSEQ multiplex PCR; TCRdb lists only in-frame clones, some missing. Clonal size and the V and J genes are those of that table, whereas D and trimming came from the DNA. The data contain about 320,000 clones, about 88% of them singletons.

The sequence came from a man aged 60 to 69 who had recovered from COVID-19. V is TRBV6-1 and J is TRBJ2-7; D perhaps matches TRBD2 (5 bases). Sequencing was carried out using PBMCs or T cells enriched from blood (not recorded which). CDR3 in DNA: TGTGCCAGCAGTGAACATAGGGTGAGGGACGAGCAGTACTTC. It yields the protein CASSEHRVRDEQYF.